These T cell receptor beta chains were read from a single sample in a study of shared clonotypes between healthy human individuals. The protocol was immunoSEQ multiplex PCR, while the TCRdb copy is restricted to in-frame clones and leaves out a portion. The repertoire includes about 600,000 clones, roughly four fifths of them detected once, and about 12% sits in the top ten. Sequencing used PBMCs. These TCRs come from a woman aged 40 to 55 in good health. Some clones in this sample may be carry-over from other donors' samples. Both conserved end residues are part of each CDR3. Each record gives: J gene, V gene, clone size, D gene, CDR3 DNA, CDR3 protein. A D gene is named only where the DNA matches it firmly. For some rows the clone size is stated as once, few or many, or as a class when expanded; others skip it.

TRBJ1-5 | TRBV5-8 | . | TRBD1 | TGTGCCAGCAGCTTGGCCGGGACAGGGTATCAGCCCCAGCATTTT | CASSLAGTGYQPQHF
TRBJ2-3 | TRBV18 | . | TRBD1 | TGTGCCAGCTCACCAATGACAGGGGATACGCAGTATTTT | CASSPMTGDTQYF
TRBJ1-2 | TRBV29-1 | once | . | TGCAGCGGATCTTGGGGTTTCGGCTATGGCTACACCTTC | CSGSWGFGYGYTF
TRBJ2-7 | TRBV4-3 | . | . | TGCGCCAGCAGCCGGGGGTCGGCAGCGAGCTCCTACGAGCAGTACTTC | CASSRGSAASSYEQYF
TRBJ1-2 | TRBV5-1 | . | . | TGCGCCAGCAGCTTGGGGAGCCGGGGATCCCTCTATGGCTACACCTTC | CASSLGSRGSLYGYTF
TRBJ1-5 | TRBV6-1 | . | . | TGTGCCAGCAGTGAAGCGCACAGCAATCAGCCCCAGCATTTT | CASSEAHSNQPQHF
TRBJ1-2 | TRBV7-9 | . | . | TGTGCCAGCAGCTTTGGGCAGGGAGGTGGCTACACCTTC | CASSFGQGGGYTF
TRBJ1-6 | TRBV28 | . | . | TGTGCCAGCAGCCCCCTGGGCTCCTATAATTCACCCCTCCACTTT | CASSPLGSYNSPLHF
TRBJ2-3 | TRBV5-4 | . | . | TGTGCCAGCAGCTTGTGGGGCCGACAGGAAGCTAACACAGATACGCAGTATTTT | CASSLWGRQEANTDTQYF
TRBJ2-1 | TRBV7-9 | . | . | TGTGCCAGCAGCTTAGGTTACGGCTGGCGGGATTGTGGTGAGCAGTTCTTC | CASSLGYGWRDCGEQFF
TRBJ1-5 | TRBV6-5 | . | . | TGTGCCAGCAAGCGGGACCGGTGGGGCAATCAGCCCCAGCATTTT | CASKRDRWGNQPQHF
TRBJ2-1 | TRBV10-2 | . | . | TGCGCCAGCGGATTACGATACAATGAGCAGTTCTTC | CASGLRYNEQFF
TRBJ1-1 | TRBV30 | . | . | TGTGCCTGGAGTGCAGGAAGCACTGAAGCTTTCTTT | CAWSAGSTEAFF
TRBJ1-4 | TRBV20-1 | few | . | TGCAGTGCGCTGGTAAATGAAAAACTGTTTTTT | CSALVNEKLFF
TRBJ2-7 | TRBV19 | . | TRBD2 | TGTGCCAGTAGTCCGGGGGGGGCAATATCCTACGAGCAGTACTTC | CASSPGGAISYEQYF
TRBJ2-2 | TRBV27 | once | . | TGTGCCAGCAGTGTACCCACCGTTGGGGGAGCTGTTTTT | CASSVPTVGGAVF
TRBJ1-2 | TRBV28 | . | TRBD1 | TGTGCCAGCAGTTCTTTAGGGGACAGGTCACCCCTTTTC | CASSSLGDRSPLF